This T cell receptor beta chain derives from a study of beta chain features in type 1 diabetes. V lost 5 bases and J lost 4, with 9 bases in between. CDR3 size: 13 residues. CDR1 and CDR2 from the germline V gene are MDHEN and SYDVKM. Sorting of CD4+ naive, central memory, regulatory and stem cell-like memory cells was performed via CD45RO/CCR7/CD25/CD127/CD95/CD27. Reverse transcribing all isolated RNA meant expressed TCRB transcripts were sequenced. Profiling relied on immunoSEQ multiplex PCR, and the TCRdb table lists in-frame clones only, not all of them. The repertoire holds 200,000 to 300,000 clones, with 9.5% to 13% as singletons. General study results and limits: Patients showed naive, central memory and Treg TCRB repertoires that appeared more similar than those of healthy donors. Whether TCRB rearrangement is influenced by HLA type went unresolved here. In patients and controls equally, PCR might favor templates that are shorter. All four CD4+ subsets from Type 1 diabetes patients carried moderately but significantly shorter TCRB CDR3s.

On this clone itself: The antigen remains undetermined.

V is TRBV28 and J is TRBJ1-5, with D tentatively TRBD1 (6 bases). The sequence came from a man aged 25 to 40 with type 1 diabetes. Sequenced sample: naive CD4+ T cells from blood. The CDR3 DNA reads TGTGCCAGCAGTACAGGGTTGAATCAGCCCCAGCATTTT. Protein sequence: CASSTGLNQPQHF. Based on the CDR3 plus reference TRBV28 and TRBJ1-5, the full variable domain is DVKVTQSSRYLVKRTGEKVFLECVQDMDHENMFWYRQDPGLGLRLIYFSYDVKMKEKGDIPEGYSVSREKKERFSLILESASTNQTSMYLCASSTGLNQPQHFGDGTRLSIL.